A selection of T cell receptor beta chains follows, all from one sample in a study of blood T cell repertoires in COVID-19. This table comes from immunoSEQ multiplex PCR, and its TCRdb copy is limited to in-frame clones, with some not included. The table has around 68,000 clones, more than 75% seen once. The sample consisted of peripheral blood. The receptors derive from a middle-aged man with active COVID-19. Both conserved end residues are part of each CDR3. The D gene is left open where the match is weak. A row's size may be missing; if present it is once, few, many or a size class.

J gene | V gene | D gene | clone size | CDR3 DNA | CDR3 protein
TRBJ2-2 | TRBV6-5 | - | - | TGTGCCAGCAGGACGGCAGCGGCTAACACCGGGGAGCTGTTTTTT | CASRTAAANTGELFF
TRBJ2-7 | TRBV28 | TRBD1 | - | TGTGCCAGCAGTTCGACAGGGTACGAGCAGTACTTC | CASSSTGYEQYF
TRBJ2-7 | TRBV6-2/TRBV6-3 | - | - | TGTGCCAGCAGTCCCCACAGGGTCAGTAGCGACGAGCAGTACTTC | CASSPHRVSSDEQYF
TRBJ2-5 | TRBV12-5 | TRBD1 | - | TGTGCTAGTGGCGCCGGACAGGGCGGAGCCCAGTACTTC | CASGAGQGGAQYF
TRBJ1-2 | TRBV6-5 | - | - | TGTGCCAGCAGTTACTATATGACAGTTAACTATGGCTACACCTTC | CASSYYMTVNYGYTF
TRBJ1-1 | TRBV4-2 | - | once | TGTGCCAGCAGCCAAGAGCCCGGGGTTACTGAAGCTTTCTTT | CASSQEPGVTEAFF
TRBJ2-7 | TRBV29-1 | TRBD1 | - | TGCAGCGTTGCGACAGGGGTATTGACCTACGAGCAGTACTTC | CSVATGVLTYEQYF
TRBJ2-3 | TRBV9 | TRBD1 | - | TGTGCCAGCAGCTTATACAGGGGAGGCACAGATACGCAGTATTTT | CASSLYRGGTDTQYF
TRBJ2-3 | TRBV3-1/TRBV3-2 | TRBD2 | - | TGTGCCAGCAGCCAACTCCCGGCTAGCGGGGTTGTCGGGCAGTATTTT | CASSQLPASGVVGQYF
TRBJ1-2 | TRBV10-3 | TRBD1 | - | TGTGCCATCAGTGAGTCAAAGACAGGGGCTAACTATGGCTACACCTTC | CAISESKTGANYGYTF
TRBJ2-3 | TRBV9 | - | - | TGTGCCAGCAGCGTAGCTCCGGGATTGGCAGATACGCAGTATTTT | CASSVAPGLADTQYF
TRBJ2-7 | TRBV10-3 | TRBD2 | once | TGTGCCATCTCTCGGACTAGCGATTCCTACGAGCAGTACTTC | CAISRTSDSYEQYF
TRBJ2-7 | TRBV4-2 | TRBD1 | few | TGTGCCAGCAGCCCGACAGGGGTCGGGCCTATCGAGCAGTACTTC | CASSPTGVGPIEQYF
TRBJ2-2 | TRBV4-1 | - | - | TGCGCCAGCAGCCAAGGGAGGACCGGGGAGCTGTTTTTT | CASSQGRTGELFF
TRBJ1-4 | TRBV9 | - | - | TGTGCCAGCAGCGTACGATCTGGGACAAGGGGCAATGAAAAACTGTTTTTT | CASSVRSGTRGNEKLFF
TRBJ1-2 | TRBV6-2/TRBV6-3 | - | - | TGTGCCAGCAGCCCTATACAGGGAGGGGGCTACACCTTC | CASSPIQGGGYTF
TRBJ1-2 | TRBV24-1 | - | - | TGTGCCACCAGTGACCTGACGCGGTCCTATGGCTACACCTTC | CATSDLTRSYGYTF
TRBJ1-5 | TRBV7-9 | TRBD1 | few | TGTGCCAGCAGCTTGGGGACAGGGAATCAGCCCCAGCATTTT | CASSLGTGNQPQHF
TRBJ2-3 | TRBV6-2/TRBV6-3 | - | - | TGTGCCAGCAGTTACAGGGGGGATACGCAGTATTTT | CASSYRGDTQYF
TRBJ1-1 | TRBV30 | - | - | TGTGCCTGGACGCGGGGGCAAGCGGCGGCTTTCTTT | CAWTRGQAAAFF
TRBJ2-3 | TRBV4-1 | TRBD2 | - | TGCGCCAGCAGCCTAAGATCCGGGACTAGGCGTGTGGGTAGCACAGATACGCAGTATTTT | CASSLRSGTRRVGSTDTQYF
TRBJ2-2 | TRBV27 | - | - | TGTGCCAGCAGTCCACGGACGGGAACCGGGGAGCTGTTTTTT | CASSPRTGTGELFF
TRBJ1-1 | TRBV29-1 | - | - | TGCAGCGTTGCCAGAGGCACTGAAGCTTTCTTT | CSVARGTEAFF
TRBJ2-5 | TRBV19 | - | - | TGTGCCAGTAGTACCCCGTCTAGGGGGTTTTTAGGAGAGACCCAGTACTTC | CASSTPSRGFLGETQYF
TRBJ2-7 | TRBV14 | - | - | TGTGCCAGCAGCCCCTCACAGGGCTTCCCACCCTACGAGCAGTACTTC | CASSPSQGFPPYEQYF
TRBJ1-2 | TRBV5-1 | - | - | TGCGCCAGCACTCAAAGGGAGGGAGGACAGCGGGTCTACACCTTC | CASTQREGGQRVYTF
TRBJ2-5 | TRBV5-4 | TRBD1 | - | TGTGCCAGCAGCTTTCCCGGGACAGGGGCAGAGACCCAGTACTTC | CASSFPGTGAETQYF
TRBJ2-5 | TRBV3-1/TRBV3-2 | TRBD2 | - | TGTGCCAGCAGCCTGAGGGAGGGAGGAGAGACCCAGTACTTC | CASSLREGGETQYF
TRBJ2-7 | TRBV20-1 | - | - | TGCAGTGCTCTAGGAGGGGACGAGCAGTACTTC | CSALGGDEQYF
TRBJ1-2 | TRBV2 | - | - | TGTGCCAGCACCCAGGCCCCTGAGAATGGCTACACCTTC | CASTQAPENGYTF
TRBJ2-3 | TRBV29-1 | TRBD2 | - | TGCAGCGTTGGCGGGTTTAGCGGGACTAGCACAGATACGCAGTATTTT | CSVGGFSGTSTDTQYF
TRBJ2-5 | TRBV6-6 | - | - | TGTGCCAGCAGTTACCGGGGCGGAGGGACCCAAGAGACCCAGTACTTC | CASSYRGGGTQETQYF
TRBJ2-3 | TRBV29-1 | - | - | TGCAGCTCCGGGGAGGAAACAGATACGCAGTATTTT | CSSGEETDTQYF
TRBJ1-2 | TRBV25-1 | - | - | TGTGCCAGCTCAGGGGATCTTGGCTACTATGGCTACACCTTC | CASSGDLGYYGYTF
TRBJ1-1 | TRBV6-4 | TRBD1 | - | TGTGCCAGCAGCCGACAGGGGAACACTGAAGCTTTCTTT | CASSRQGNTEAFF
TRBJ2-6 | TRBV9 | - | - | TGTGCCAGCAGCGCCCAGGGTTCTGGGGCCAACGTCCTGACTTTC | CASSAQGSGANVLTF
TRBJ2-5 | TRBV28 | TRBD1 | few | TGTGCCAGCAGGCATAGACAAACGCGTCGGGACAGTCGGGAGACCCAGTACTTC | CASRHRQTRRDSRETQYF
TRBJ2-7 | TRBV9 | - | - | TGTGCCAGCAGCGTAGCGGCAGGCAACGCCTACGAGCAGTACTTC | CASSVAAGNAYEQYF
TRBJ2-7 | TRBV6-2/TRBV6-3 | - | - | TGTGCCAGCAGCAGAGGACAGAACTACGAGCAGTACTTC | CASSRGQNYEQYF
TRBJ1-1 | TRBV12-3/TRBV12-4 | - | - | TGTGCCAGCAGTCTCGGACAGAATGAAGCTTTCTTT | CASSLGQNEAFF
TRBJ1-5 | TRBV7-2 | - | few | TGTGCCAGCAGCCCAGGAGGGGGCAATCAGCCCCAGCATTTT | CASSPGGGNQPQHF
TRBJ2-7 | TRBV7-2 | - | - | TGTGCCAGCAGCTCCCCCCCCCACTACGAGCAGTACTTC | CASSSPPHYEQYF
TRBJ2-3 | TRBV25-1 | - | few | TGTGCCAGCAGTACAGGGGGGGGCCCAAGCACAGATACGCAGTATTTT | CASSTGGGPSTDTQYF
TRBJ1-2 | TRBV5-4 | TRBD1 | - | TGTGCCAGCACCATTTTGACAGGGGGCAACTATGGCTACACCTTC | CASTILTGGNYGYTF
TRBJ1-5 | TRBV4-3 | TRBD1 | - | TGCGCCAGCAGCCAAGGGACCGGACAGGGGGGCCAGCCCCAGCATTTT | CASSQGTGQGGQPQHF
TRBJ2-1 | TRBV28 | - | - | TGTGCCAGCACGGGGGTCTGGTTGAATGAGCAGTTCTTC | CASTGVWLNEQFF
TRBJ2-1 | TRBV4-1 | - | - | TGCGCCAGCAGCCAAGATCTTGAGGGAGAGGAGCAGTTCTTC | CASSQDLEGEEQFF
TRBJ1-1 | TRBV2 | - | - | TGTGCCAGCAGTGTAGTGACTGAAGCTTTCTTT | CASSVVTEAFF
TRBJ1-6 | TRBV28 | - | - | TGTGCCAGCAGCGGAGGGCGAAGGTTTGATTCACCCCTCCACTTT | CASSGGRRFDSPLHF
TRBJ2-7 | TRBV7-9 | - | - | TGTGCCAGCAGCCCAGAAGTCGGGGGGCGCGGAGTCTACGAGCAGTACTTC | CASSPEVGGRGVYEQYF
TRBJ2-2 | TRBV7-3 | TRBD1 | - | TGTGCCAGCAGCCCGACAGGGCGCAGCACCGGGGAGCTGTTTTTT | CASSPTGRSTGELFF
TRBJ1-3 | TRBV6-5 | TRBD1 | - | TGTGCCAGCAGTTCTCGGGAGACAGGGATTGGAAACACCATATATTTT | CASSSRETGIGNTIYF
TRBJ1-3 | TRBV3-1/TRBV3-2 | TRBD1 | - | TGTGCCAGCAGCCAAGTAGCCCCGGGACAGAGTGGAAGAAACACCATATATTTT | CASSQVAPGQSGRNTIYF
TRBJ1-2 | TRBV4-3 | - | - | TGCGCCAGCAGCCATCACCCCCAGACAGGACCCTATGGCTACACCTTC | CASSHHPQTGPYGYTF
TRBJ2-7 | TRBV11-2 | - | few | TGTGCCAGCAGCTCCGGACAGAAATACGAGCAGTACTTC | CASSSGQKYEQYF
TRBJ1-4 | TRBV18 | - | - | TGTGCCAGCTCACTCGGCCAGGGGATTTCAGAAAAACTGTTTTTT | CASSLGQGISEKLFF
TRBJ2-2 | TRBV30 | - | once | TGTGCCTGGAGTTCGGGGGAGCTAACGGAGCTGTTTTTT | CAWSSGELTELFF
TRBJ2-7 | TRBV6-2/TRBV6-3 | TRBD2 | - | TGTGCCAGCAGTCGGACTAGCGGGTCACCCTACGAGCAGTACTTC | CASSRTSGSPYEQYF
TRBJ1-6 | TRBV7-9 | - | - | TGTGCCAGCAGCTCGGGACTTTATTCACCCCTCCACTTT | CASSSGLYSPLHF
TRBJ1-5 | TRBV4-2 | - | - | TGTGCCAGCAGCCAAGCCAGAGGTTATAGCAATCAGCCCCAGCATTTT | CASSQARGYSNQPQHF